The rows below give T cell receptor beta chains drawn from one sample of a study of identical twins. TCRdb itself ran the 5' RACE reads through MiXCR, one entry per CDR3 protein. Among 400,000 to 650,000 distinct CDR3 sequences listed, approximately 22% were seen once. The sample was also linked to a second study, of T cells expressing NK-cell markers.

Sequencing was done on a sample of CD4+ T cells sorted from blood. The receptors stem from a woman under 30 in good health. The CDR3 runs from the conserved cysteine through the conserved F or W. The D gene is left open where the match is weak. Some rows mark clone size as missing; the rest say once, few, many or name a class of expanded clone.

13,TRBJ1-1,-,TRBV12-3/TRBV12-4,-,CASSLFRETEAFF,TGTGCCAGCAGTTTATTTAGGGAGACTGAAGCTTTCTTT
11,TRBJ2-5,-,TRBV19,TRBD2,CSCGRGETQYF,TGTTCCTGCGGGAGAGGGGAGACCCAGTACTTC
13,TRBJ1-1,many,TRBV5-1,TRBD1,CASSLETGQRAFF,TGCGCCAGCAGCTTAGAGACAGGGCAGAGAGCTTTCTTT
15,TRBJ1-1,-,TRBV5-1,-,CASALPKQGNTEAFF,TGCGCCAGCGCCTTACCAAAACAGGGGAACACTGAAGCTTTCTTT
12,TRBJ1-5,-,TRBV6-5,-,CASNDYNQPQHF,TGTGCCAGCAACGACTACAATCAGCCCCAGCATTTT
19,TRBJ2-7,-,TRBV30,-,CAWSVLDPTGWGRSYEQYF,TGTGCCTGGAGTGTACTGGATCCGACCGGGTGGGGAAGATCCTACGAGCAGTACTTC
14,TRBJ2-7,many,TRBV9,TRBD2,CASGKGLVSYEQYF,TGTGCCAGCGGAAAGGGACTAGTCTCCTACGAGCAGTACTTC
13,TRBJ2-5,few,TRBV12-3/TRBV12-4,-,CASSLSAKGSQYF,TGTGCCAGCAGTTTGTCAGCCAAGGGGTCCCAGTACTTC
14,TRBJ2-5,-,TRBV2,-,CASRPSEYQETQYF,TGTGCCAGTCGTCCATCTGAGTACCAAGAGACCCAGTACTTC
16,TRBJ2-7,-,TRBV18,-,CASSSPGGSFSYEQYF,TGTGCCAGCTCATCCCCTGGAGGGAGTTTCTCATACGAGCAGTACTTC
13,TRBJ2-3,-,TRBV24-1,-,CATSDAPEDTQYF,TGTGCCACCAGTGACGCCCCTGAGGATACGCAGTATTTT
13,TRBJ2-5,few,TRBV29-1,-,CSVPGSRYGTQYF,TGCAGCGTTCCCGGTTCTAGGTACGGGACCCAGTACTTC
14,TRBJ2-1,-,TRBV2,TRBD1,CASKGNRGPGEQFF,TGTGCCAGCAAAGGAAACAGGGGGCCGGGTGAGCAGTTCTTC
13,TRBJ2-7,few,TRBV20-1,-,CSARAQFPFQQYF,TGCAGTGCCAGGGCTCAGTTCCCCTTCCAGCAGTACTTC
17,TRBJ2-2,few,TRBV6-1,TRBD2,CASTSPGGGTNTGELFF,TGTGCCAGCACCTCACCGGGCGGGGGAACGAACACCGGGGAGCTGTTTTTT
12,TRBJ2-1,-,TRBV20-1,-,CSAIHPGKEQFF,TGCAGTGCTATTCATCCCGGGAAGGAGCAGTTCTTC
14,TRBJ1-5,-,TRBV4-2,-,CASSQDEREQPQHF,TGTGCCAGCAGCCAAGATGAGCGGGAGCAGCCCCAGCATTTT
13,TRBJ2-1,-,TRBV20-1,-,CSARSTGDGEQFF,TGCAGTGCTAGGTCGACGGGAGATGGTGAGCAGTTCTTC
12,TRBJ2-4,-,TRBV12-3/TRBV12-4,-,CASRWATNIQYF,TGTGCCAGCAGGTGGGCTACAAACATTCAGTACTTC
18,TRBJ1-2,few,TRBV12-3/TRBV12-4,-,CASSLRVSHRSGPYGYTF,TGTGCCAGCAGTTTAAGGGTCTCCCACAGGAGCGGGCCCTATGGCTACACCTTC
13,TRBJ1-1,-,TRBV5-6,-,CASGLAGRTEAFF,TGTGCCAGCGGCTTGGCCGGGAGAACTGAAGCTTTCTTT
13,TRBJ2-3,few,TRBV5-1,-,CASSLEYTDTQYF,TGCGCCAGCAGCTTGGAGTACACAGATACGCAGTATTTT
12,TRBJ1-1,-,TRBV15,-,CATSRVLTEAFF,TGTGCCACCAGCAGAGTCCTCACTGAAGCTTTCTTT
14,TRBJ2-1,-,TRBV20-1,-,CSASVLAVYNEQFF,TGCAGTGCTAGCGTCCTAGCTGTTTACAATGAGCAGTTCTTC
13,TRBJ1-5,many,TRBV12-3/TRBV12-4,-,CASRRGLNQPQHF,TGTGCCAGCAGAAGGGGCCTTAATCAGCCCCAGCATTTT
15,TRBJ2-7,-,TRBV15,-,CATPETNPQEAEQYF,TGTGCCACCCCAGAGACGAACCCTCAAGAGGCCGAGCAGTACTTC
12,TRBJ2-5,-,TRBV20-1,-,CSARDSVETQYF,TGCAGTGCTAGAGATAGTGTAGAGACCCAGTACTTC
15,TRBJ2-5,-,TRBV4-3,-,CASSQGPDLPETQYF,TGCGCCAGCAGCCAAGGGCCTGACTTACCAGAGACCCAGTACTTC
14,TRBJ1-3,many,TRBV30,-,CAWSWGISGNTIYF,TGTGCCTGGAGTTGGGGTATCTCTGGAAACACCATATATTTT
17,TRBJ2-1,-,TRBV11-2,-,CASSSLPRGDSYNEQFF,TGTGCCAGCAGCTCATTACCGAGGGGGGATTCCTACAATGAGCAGTTCTTC
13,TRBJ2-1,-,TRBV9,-,CASSVVNDNEQFF,TGTGCCAGCAGCGTAGTGAACGATAATGAGCAGTTCTTC
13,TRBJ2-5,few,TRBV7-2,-,CASSFKGKETQYF,TGTGCCAGCAGCTTTAAGGGGAAAGAGACCCAGTACTTC
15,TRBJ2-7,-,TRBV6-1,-,CASTERLPPSYEQYF,TGTGCCAGCACCGAGAGGCTACCCCCTTCCTACGAGCAGTACTTC
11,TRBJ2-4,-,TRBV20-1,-,CSASRQQYQYF,TGCAGTGCTAGTCGACAGCAATATCAGTACTTC
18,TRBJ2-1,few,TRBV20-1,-,CSAAGPGIAVSSYNEQFF,TGCAGTGCCGCGGGCCCCGGGATAGCGGTTAGCTCCTACAATGAGCAGTTCTTC
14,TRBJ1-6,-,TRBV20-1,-,CSARVFDRNSPLHF,TGCAGTGCTAGAGTTTTTGACAGAAATTCACCCCTCCACTTT
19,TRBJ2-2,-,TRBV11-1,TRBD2,CASSLKLAGEFANTGELFF,TGTGCCAGCAGCTTAAAACTAGCGGGAGAGTTCGCGAACACCGGGGAGCTGTTTTTT
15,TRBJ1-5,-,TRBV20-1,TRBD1,CSAAGGDPNNQPQHF,TGCAGTGCTGCAGGGGGCGATCCAAACAATCAGCCCCAGCATTTT
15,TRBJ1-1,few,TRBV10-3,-,CAISEYEVMNTEAFF,TGTGCCATCAGTGAGTATGAGGTCATGAACACTGAAGCTTTCTTT
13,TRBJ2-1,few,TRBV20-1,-,CSAIPSWDGEQFF,TGCAGTGCTATTCCGTCGTGGGACGGCGAGCAGTTCTTC
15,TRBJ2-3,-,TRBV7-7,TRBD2,CASAPGLGYTDTQYF,TGTGCTAGCGCTCCGGGACTAGGGTATACAGATACGCAGTATTTT
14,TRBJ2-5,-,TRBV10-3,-,CASRLGGRKETQYF,TGTGCCTCCCGGTTGGGCGGACGGAAAGAGACCCAGTACTTC
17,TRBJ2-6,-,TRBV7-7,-,CASSPTLHSSGANVLTF,TGTGCCAGCAGCCCAACCCTCCATTCCTCTGGGGCCAACGTCCTGACTTTC
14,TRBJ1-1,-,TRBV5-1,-,CASSQTAGNTEAFF,TGCGCCAGCAGCCAAACTGCGGGTAACACTGAAGCTTTCTTT
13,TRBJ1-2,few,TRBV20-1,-,CSASLVGEYGYTF,TGCAGTGCTAGTCTAGTGGGGGAGTATGGCTACACCTTC
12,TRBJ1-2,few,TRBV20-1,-,CSADGGIHGYTF,TGCAGTGCTGATGGGGGAATCCATGGCTACACCTTC
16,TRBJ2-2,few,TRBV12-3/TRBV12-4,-,CASSFFKGSEGGELFF,TGTGCCAGCAGTTTTTTTAAGGGTAGTGAGGGCGGGGAGCTGTTTTTT
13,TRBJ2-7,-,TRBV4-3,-,CASGVQDRDEQYF,TGCGCCTCCGGAGTTCAGGATAGAGACGAGCAGTACTTC
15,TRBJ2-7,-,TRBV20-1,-,CSASGGGRGSYEQYF,TGCAGTGCTAGCGGTGGAGGCAGGGGCTCCTACGAGCAGTACTTC